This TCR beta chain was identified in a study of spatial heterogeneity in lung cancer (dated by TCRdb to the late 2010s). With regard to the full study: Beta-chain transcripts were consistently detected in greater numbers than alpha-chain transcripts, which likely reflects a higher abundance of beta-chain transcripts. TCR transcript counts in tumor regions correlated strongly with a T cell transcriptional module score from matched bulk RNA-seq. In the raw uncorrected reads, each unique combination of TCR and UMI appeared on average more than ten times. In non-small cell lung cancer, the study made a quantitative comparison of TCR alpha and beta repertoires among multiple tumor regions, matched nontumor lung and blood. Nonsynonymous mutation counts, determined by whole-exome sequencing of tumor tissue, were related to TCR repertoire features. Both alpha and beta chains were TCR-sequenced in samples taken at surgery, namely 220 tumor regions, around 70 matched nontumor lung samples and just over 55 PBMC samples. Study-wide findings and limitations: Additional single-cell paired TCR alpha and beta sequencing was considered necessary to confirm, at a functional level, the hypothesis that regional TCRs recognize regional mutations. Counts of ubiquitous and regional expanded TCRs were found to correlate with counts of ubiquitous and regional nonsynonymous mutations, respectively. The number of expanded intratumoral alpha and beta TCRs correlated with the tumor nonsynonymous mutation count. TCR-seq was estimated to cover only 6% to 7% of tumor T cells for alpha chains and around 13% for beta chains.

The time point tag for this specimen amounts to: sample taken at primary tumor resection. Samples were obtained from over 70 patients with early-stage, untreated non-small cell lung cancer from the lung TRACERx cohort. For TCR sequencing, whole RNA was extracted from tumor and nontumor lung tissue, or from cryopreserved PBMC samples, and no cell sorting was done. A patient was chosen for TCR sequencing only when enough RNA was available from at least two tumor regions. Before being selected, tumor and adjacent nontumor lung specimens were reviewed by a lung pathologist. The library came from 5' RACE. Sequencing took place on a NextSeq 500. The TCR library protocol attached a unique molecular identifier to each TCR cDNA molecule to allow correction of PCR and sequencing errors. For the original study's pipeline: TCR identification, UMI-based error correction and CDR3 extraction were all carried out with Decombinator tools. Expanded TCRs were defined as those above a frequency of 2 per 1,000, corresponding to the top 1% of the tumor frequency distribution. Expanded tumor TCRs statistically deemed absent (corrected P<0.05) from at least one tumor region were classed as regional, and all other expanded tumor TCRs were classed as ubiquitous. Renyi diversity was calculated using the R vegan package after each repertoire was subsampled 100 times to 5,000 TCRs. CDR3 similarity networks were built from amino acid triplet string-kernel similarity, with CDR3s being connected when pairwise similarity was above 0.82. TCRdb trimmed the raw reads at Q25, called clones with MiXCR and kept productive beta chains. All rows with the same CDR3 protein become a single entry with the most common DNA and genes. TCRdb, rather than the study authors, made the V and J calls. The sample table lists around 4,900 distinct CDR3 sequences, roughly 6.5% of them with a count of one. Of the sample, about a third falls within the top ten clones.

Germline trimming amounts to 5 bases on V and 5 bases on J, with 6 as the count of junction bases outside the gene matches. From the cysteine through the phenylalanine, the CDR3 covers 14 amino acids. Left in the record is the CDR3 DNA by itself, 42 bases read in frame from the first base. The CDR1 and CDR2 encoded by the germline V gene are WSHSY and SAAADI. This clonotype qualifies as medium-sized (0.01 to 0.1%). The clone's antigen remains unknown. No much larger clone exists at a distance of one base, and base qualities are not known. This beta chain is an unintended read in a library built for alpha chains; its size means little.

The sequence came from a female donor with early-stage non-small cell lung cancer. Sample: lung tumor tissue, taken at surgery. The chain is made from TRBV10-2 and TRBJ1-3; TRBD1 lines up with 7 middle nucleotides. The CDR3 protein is CASSTGEGRNTIYF. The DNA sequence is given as TGCGCCAGCAGTACAGGGGAAGGAAGAAACACCATATATTTT.